This record concerns one TCR beta chain sequence. Its antigen is unidentified. The V end lost 0 bases, the J end lost 6 bases, and 6 bases lay between the germline ends. The CDR3 is made up of 12 amino acids. The V gene's germline CDR1 is MRHNA and CDR2 SNTAGT. CD8 cells regarded as naive lacked CD45RO, were positively chosen for CCR7, and omitted terminally differentiated effector memory CD45RA+ cells. This entry is derived from a study of shared clonotypes between healthy human individuals. Overall study: Three plates each covered CD4 naive and memory; CD8 naive two, CD8 memory one.

Sequenced by immunoSEQ multiplex PCR; TCRdb stores in-frame clones only, minus some. The sample consists of a few million clones, just under 95% of them appearing once. Study-wide findings and caveats: Investigators expected sequencing depth to affect clonotype sharing among donors. A generally larger estimated richness was seen in naive subsets than in memory subsets. A reduction in generation probabilities was seen for non-shared clonotypes relative to those shared by all four donors.

This clonotype was sampled from a young man in good health. Some clones in this sample may be carry-over from other donors' samples. The V call is TRBV6-4, the J call TRBJ2-7; D is unresolved. Sequencing was performed on naive CD8+ T cells from PBMCs. The CDR3 coding sequence is TGTGCCAGCAGTGACTCGGGCCCCGAGCAGTACTTC. Its protein product is CASSDSGPEQYF.